Shown below are 11 T cell receptor beta chains from a single sample sequenced in a study of cytomegalovirus exposure and HLA in healthy donors. Method: immunoSEQ multiplex PCR; TCRdb's copy keeps in-frame clones and lacks some. The sample shows more than 85,000 clones, roughly 90% of them seen only once. Sequencing used PBMCs. The source of these receptors is a woman younger than 35 in good health and CMV-seronegative.

The genes are TRBV5-1 and TRBJ1-3; a weak D match, TRBD1 (6 bases). V gave up 2 bases and J gave up 1 base, with 19 bases separating them. CDR3 length equals 18 residues. CDR1 is SGHRS and CDR2 is YFSETQ in the germline V gene. CDR3 protein: CASSFQPDTGTSGNTIYF. CDR3 coding DNA: TGCGCCAGCAGCTTCCAACCGGACACAGGGACGTCTGGAAACACCATATATTTT.

This rearrangement joins TRBV6-1 to TRBJ1-5, with 9 bases matching TRBD1. V shed 7 bases, J shed 5 bases, and the junction held 9 bases outside the gene matches. Germline V gene lookup returns CDR1 MNHNS and CDR2 SASEGT. This CDR3 is 15 amino acids long. The CDR3 bases are TGTGCCAGCATAGTGGGACAGGGAGTTTATCAGCCCCAGCATTTT. It is translated as CASIVGQGVYQPQHF.

The chain employs TRBV5-1 and TRBJ1-1; no clear D gene. V shed 4 bases and J shed 5 bases, with 9 bases lying between them. The CDR3 loop spans 12 amino acids. Germline V gene sequence: CDR1 SGHRS, CDR2 YFSETQ. In DNA form, the CDR3 reads TGCGCCAGCAGCCAAAAAGAGACTGAAGCTTTCTTT. Its protein product is CASSQKETEAFF.

This chain connects TRBV6-5 to TRBJ2-3; 7 nucleotides line up with TRBD2. The CDR3 is made up of 15 amino acids. In germline, CDR1 is MNHEY, CDR2 SVGAGI. Trimming took 5 bases from V and 5 from J; bases not matched to a gene: 10. The DNA for the CDR3 is TGTGCCAGCAGTGGGGCGGCGGGAGTAGGAGATACGCAGTATTTT. Translation gives CASSGAAGVGDTQYF.

The chain combines TRBV7-2 with TRBJ2-7, with D unresolved. CDR1 SGHTA and CDR2 FQGNSA come from the germline V gene. V dropped 3 bases and J dropped 3 bases, with 15 bases sitting between them. The CDR3 contains 15 residues. CDR3 nucleotides: TGTGCCAGCAGCTTTGTGGCCCTCCAGAACTACGAGCAGTACTTC. Residues: CASSFVALQNYEQYF.

The CDR3 coding sequence is TGTGCCAGCAGCGTAGTGGCTAGCGGGGAGGACATTCAGTACTTC. Protein: CASSVVASGEDIQYF. The chain couples TRBV9 to TRBJ2-4; 9 bases align to TRBD2. Germline trimming cut 0 bases from V and 8 bases from J; bases unmatched to any gene: 6. CDR3 size: 15 residues. CDR1 is SGDLS, CDR2 YYNGEE, per germline.

This chain uses TRBV6-5 with TRBJ1-2; the D gene is possibly TRBD1 (6 bases). Trimming removed 0 bases at V and 4 bases at J, with 9 bases between. This CDR3 has 14 residues. Looked up from germline, CDR1 is MNHEY and CDR2 is SVGAGI. The CDR3 is CASSYSRGGYGYTF. In DNA form, the CDR3 reads TGTGCCAGCAGTTACTCGAGGGGGGGCTATGGCTACACCTTC.

V is TRBV6-1 and J is TRBJ2-7; D may be TRBD1 (6 bases). Per the germline V gene, CDR1 is MNHNS and CDR2 is SASEGT. The CDR3 totals 15 residues. V was clipped by 3 bases and J by 3 bases, with 15 bases between them. DNA for the CDR3: TGTGCCAGCAGTGATTGGGGGCTCGAGGGCTACGAGCAGTACTTC. Its protein is CASSDWGLEGYEQYF.

Regarding this clone: Other nucleotide sequences from this sample produce the same CDR3. The chain uses TRBV28 and TRBJ2-3; 9 nucleotides align to TRBD2. The CDR3 is made up of 14 amino acids. The V gene's germline CDR1 is MDHEN and CDR2 SYDVKM. The V and J ends lost 3 bases and 3 bases, in that order; junction bases with no gene match: 1. The CDR3 spells CASSFLAGTDTQYF. The CDR3 nucleotides read TGTGCCAGCAGTTTCCTAGCGGGAACAGATACGCAGTATTTT.

V usage is TRBV30 and J usage is TRBJ1-1; D remains ambiguous. Trimming removed 3 bases at V and 6 bases at J, with 8 bases between. Per germline, CDR1 GTSNPN and CDR2 SVGIG (reference sequence). This CDR3 spans 11 amino acids. The CDR3 spells CAWSGGPEAFF. For the CDR3, the DNA is TGTGCCTGGAGCGGAGGGCCTGAAGCTTTCTTT.

V and J are TRBV6-5 and TRBJ2-1; 7 bases line up with TRBD1. Germline V gene data show CDR1 as MNHEY and CDR2 as SVGAGI. The CDR3 sequence is 14 residues long. Trimming removed 6 bases from V and 4 bases from J; junction bases left unmatched: 6. The CDR3 sequence: CASRPGTDYNEQFF. CDR3 DNA: TGTGCCAGCAGGCCCGGGACAGATTACAATGAGCAGTTCTTC.